The 4 T cell receptor beta chains reported below all come from one sample, sequenced in a study of T cell responses to AZD1222 COVID-19 vaccine. The method was immunoSEQ multiplex PCR; TCRdb's version includes in-frame clones alone and lacks a portion of them. Altogether approximately 120,000 clones are present, around 87% being singletons, with the ten largest covering 4.4%. The sample was peripheral blood, taken 28 days after the second AZD1222 dose. These receptors were obtained from an adult who received the AZD1222 COVID-19 vaccine.

The gene calls are TRBV13 and TRBJ2-7; 7 bases fit TRBD1. The CDR3 spans 14 residues. The germline V gene encodes CDR1 PRHDT and CDR2 FYEKMQ (reference sequence). V was pared by 5 bases and J by 5 bases, with 9 bases of the junction left unmatched. The CDR3: CASSLRGGRDEQYF. As DNA, the CDR3 is TGTGCCAGCAGCCTGCGAGGGGGCCGCGACGAGCAGTACTTC.

This sequence joins TRBV3-1 (or the pseudogene TRBV3-2) and TRBJ1-2, with D possibly matching TRBD1 (5 bases). Trimming removed 1 base from V and 4 bases from J, with 16 bases in between. Germline V CDR1 and CDR2: LGHDT, YNNKEL (reference sequence). The CDR3 has 16 residues. This CDR3 is CASSQGGAMGSYGYTF. The CDR3 DNA reads as TGTGCCAGCAGCCAAGGCGGGGCCATGGGAAGCTATGGCTACACCTTC.

The chain uses TRBV4-3 and TRBJ1-6; no reliable D call. This CDR3 region has 16 residues. The germline CDR1 and CDR2 sequences are LGHNA and YSLEER. Trimming removed 4 bases at V and 4 bases at J, with 14 bases between. The CDR3 bases are TGCGCCAGCAGCCCCGAGAAGGCCAGATATAATTCACCCCTCCACTTT. Encoded protein: CASSPEKARYNSPLHF.

This chain connects TRBV18 to TRBJ1-2; TRBD1 agrees at 9 bases. The length of the CDR3 is 14 residues. Trimming took 4 bases from V and 2 from J; bases not matched to a gene: 2. Germline V gene sequence: CDR1 KGHSH, CDR2 LQKENI. CDR3 region: CASSHGQGNYGYTF. The CDR3 coding sequence is TGTGCCAGCTCACACGGACAGGGGAACTATGGCTACACCTTC.